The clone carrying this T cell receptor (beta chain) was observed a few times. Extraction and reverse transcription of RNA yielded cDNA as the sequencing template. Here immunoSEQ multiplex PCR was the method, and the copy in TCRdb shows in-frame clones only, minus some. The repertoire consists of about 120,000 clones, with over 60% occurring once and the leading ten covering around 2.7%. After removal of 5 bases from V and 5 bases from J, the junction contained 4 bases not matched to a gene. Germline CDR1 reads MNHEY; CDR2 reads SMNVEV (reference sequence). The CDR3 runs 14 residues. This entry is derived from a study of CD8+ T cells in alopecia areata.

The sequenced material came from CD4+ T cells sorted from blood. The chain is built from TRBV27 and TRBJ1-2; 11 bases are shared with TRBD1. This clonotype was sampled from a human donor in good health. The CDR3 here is CASSTGQGVYGYTF. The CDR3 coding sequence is TGTGCCAGCAGTACGGGACAGGGGGTATATGGCTACACCTTC.